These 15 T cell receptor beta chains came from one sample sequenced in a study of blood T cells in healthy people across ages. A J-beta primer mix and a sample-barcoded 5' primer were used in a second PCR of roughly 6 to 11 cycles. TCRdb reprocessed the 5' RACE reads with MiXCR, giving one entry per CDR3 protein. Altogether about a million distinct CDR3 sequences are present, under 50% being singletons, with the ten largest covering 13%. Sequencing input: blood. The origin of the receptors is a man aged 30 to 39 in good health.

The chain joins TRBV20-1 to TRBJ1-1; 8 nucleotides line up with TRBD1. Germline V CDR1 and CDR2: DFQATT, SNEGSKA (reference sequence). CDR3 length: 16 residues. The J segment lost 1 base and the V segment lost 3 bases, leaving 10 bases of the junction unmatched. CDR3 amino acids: CSARGQVQLQNTEAFF. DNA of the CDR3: TGCAGTGCTAGGGGACAGGTACAACTCCAGAACACTGAAGCTTTCTTT.

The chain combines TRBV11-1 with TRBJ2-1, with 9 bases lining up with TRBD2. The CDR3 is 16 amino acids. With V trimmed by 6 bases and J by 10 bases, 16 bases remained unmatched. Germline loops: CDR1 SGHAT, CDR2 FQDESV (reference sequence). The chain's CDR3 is CASSPTGAGGLNEQFF. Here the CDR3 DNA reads TGTGCCAGCAGTCCCACGGGGGCGGGGGGGCTAAACGAGCAGTTCTTC.

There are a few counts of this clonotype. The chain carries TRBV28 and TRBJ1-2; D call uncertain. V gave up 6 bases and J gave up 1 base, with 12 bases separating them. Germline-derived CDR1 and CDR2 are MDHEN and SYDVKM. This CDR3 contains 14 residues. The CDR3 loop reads CASRPPTFNYGYTF. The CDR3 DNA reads TGTGCCAGCAGACCACCCACCTTTAACTATGGCTACACCTTC.

CDR3 sequence: CASRGQGNPPLHF. CDR3 in DNA: TGTGCCAGCAGGGGACAGGGGAATCCACCCCTCCACTTT. The rearrangement joins TRBV2 to TRBJ1-6, with 10 bases aligning to TRBD1. CDR3 length: 13 amino acids. Germline values: CDR1 SNHLY, CDR2 FYNNEI. Trimming cost V 6 bases and J 11 bases; bases outside gene matches: 4.

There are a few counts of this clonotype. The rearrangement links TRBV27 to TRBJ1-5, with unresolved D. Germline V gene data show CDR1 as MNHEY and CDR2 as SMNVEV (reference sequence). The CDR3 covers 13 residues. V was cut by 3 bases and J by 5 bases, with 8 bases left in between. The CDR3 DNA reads TGTGCCAGCAGTTTTATGGCGGATCAGCCCCAGCATTTT. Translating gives CASSFMADQPQHF.

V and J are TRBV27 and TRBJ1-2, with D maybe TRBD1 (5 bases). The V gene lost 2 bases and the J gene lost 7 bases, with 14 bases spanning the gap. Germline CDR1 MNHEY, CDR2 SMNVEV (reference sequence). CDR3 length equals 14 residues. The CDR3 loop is CASSLGQGTGGYTF. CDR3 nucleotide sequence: TGTGCCAGCAGTTTAGGTCAGGGTACAGGTGGCTACACCTTC.

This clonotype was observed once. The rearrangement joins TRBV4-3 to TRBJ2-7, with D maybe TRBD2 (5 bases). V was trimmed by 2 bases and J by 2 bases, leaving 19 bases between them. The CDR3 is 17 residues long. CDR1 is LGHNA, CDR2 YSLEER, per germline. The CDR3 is CASSQSPTGYGAYEQYF. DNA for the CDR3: TGCGCCAGCAGCCAAAGCCCCACGGGGTACGGGGCCTACGAGCAGTACTTC.

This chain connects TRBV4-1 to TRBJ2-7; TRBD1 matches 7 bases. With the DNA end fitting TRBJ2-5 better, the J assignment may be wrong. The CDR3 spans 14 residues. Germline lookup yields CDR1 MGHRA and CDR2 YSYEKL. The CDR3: CASSQQPGGETQYF. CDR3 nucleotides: TGCGCCAGCAGCCAACAACCAGGGGGAGAGACCCAGTACTTC.

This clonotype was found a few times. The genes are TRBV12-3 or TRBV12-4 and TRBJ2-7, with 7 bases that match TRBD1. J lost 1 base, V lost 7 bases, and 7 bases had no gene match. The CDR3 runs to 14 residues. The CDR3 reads CASTTTGVSYEQYF. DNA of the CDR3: TGTGCCAGCACAACTACAGGGGTATCCTACGAGCAGTACTTC.

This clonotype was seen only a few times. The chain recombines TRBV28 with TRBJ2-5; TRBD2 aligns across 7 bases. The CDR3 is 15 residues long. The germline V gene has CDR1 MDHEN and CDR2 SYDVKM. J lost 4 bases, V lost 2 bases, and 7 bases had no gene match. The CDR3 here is CASSLVSASGETQYF. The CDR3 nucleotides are TGTGCCAGCAGTTTAGTGTCGGCTAGCGGAGAGACCCAGTACTTC.

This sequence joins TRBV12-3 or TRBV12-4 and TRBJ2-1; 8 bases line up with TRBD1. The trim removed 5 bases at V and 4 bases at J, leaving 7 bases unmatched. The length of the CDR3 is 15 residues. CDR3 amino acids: CASSPRTGKYNEQFF. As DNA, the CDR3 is TGTGCCAGCAGTCCCCGGACAGGGAAGTACAATGAGCAGTTCTTC.

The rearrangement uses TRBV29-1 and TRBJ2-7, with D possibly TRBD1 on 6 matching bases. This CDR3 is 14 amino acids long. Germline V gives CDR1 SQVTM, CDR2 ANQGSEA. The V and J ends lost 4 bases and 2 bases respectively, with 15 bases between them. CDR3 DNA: TGCAGCGTTGGGGGAGACAGGCTGACCTACGAGCAGTACTTC. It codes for CSVGGDRLTYEQYF.

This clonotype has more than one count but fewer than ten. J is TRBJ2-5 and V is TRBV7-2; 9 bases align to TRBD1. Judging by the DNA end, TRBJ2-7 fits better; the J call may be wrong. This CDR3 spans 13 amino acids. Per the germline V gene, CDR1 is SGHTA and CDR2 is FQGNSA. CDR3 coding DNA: TGTGCCAGCAGCTCGGGACAGGGTTTCGAGCAGTACTTC. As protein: CASSSGQGFEQYF.

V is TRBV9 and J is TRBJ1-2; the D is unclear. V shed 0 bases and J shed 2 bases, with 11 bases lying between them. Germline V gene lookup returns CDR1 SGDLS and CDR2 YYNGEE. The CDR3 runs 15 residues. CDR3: CASSVAPGGNYGYTF. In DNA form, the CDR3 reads TGTGCCAGCAGCGTAGCTCCGGGAGGGAACTATGGCTACACCTTC.

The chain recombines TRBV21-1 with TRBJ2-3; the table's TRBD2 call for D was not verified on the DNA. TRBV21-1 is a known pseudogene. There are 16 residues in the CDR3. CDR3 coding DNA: TGTGCCAGCAGCAAACGGGGGGCCAATAGCACAGATACGCCGTATTTT. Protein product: CASSKRGANSTDTPYF.